This record concerns one T cell receptor (beta chain) sequence. The specificity of this receptor is unknown. The sample holds no much larger clone one base away, and base qualities are not on file. The collaborating institutions used their own protocols to collect whole blood in K2EDTA tubes. For TCRbeta analysis, collaborators shipped samples as frozen whole blood, isolated PBMCs, or DNA extracted from either of those sample types. CDR1 KGHDR and CDR2 SFDVKD are derived from the germline V gene. There are 15 amino acids in the CDR3, from cysteine to phenylalanine inclusive. CDR3 DNA is the only sequence kept; it has 45 bases, read in frame from the first base. V drops 2 bases and J drops 2 bases, leaving 12 bases in between. TCRbeta CDR3 regions were amplified from genomic DNA by means of the immunoSEQ Assay, a bias-controlled multiplex PCR. Per the authors' processing: Nucleated cell counts per sample were estimated from amplification of reference gene primers within the assay. To quantify the absolute abundance of each unique TCRbeta CDR3 rearrangement, sequence reads were collapsed and filtered. For each sample, productive Simpson clonality was calculated by taking the square root of Simpson's diversity index across productive rearrangements. TCRdb limited this immuneACCESS table to in-frame rearrangements with V and J called. A share of clones is missing; checked studies link under half to unresolved V genes, and the rest is unexplained. V and J calls and clone size are given by that table; D and trimming were obtained from the DNA. The sample table holds over 350,000 clones, of which roughly 91% were seen once. The ten top clones hold 4% to 5.5% of the sample.

The sample belongs to a study of blood T cell repertoires in COVID-19 (dated by TCRdb to 2020 to 2022). About the full investigation: Samples covering the acute and convalescent phases of COVID-19 were provided by collaborators in the United States, Italy and Spain. The material from the prospective study consisted of cDNA or gDNA derived from T cells, B-cell-depleted T cells, or PBMCs. The dataset comprised deeply sampled blood TCRbeta repertoires from subjects exposed to, actively infected with, or recovered from COVID-19. The repertoires were released in a freely available public database meant as a resource for research on the immune response to SARS-CoV-2. The samples were drawn from the first 160 participants of the ongoing ImmuneRACE study and from more than 1,000 subjects provided by 6 global collaborators. Nearly every sample came with metadata listing a de-identified subject ID, COVID-19 status, age in years and sex. HLA class I and class II types, where available, came from metadata supplied by the sample provider rather than from assay-based typing. Study-wide findings and limitations: Clinical and demographic metadata were provided uncurated, with the amount varying by source and participant.

The sample was peripheral blood. This TCR derives from a woman in her thirties with acute or convalescent COVID-19. This receptor chain uses TRBV24-1 and TRBJ2-7; the best D guess is TRBD2, with 5 bases matching. The bases are TGTGCCACCAGTGATTCCGCCCCCGGGGCCTACGAGCAGTACTTC. Its amino acids are CATSDSAPGAYEQYF.